Each of the 7 T cell receptor beta chains below was sequenced from the same sample in a study of blood T cells in healthy people across ages. Using a J-beta primer mix together with a sample-barcoded 5' primer, a second PCR was run for about 7 to 12 cycles. TCRdb independently ran MiXCR on the 5' RACE reads; one entry per CDR3 protein. The sample comprises hundreds of thousands of distinct CDR3 sequences, 20% to 30% of which are singletons, and 9.4% rests with the top ten. These data were also filed under a second study, of T cells of mothers and their children.

Source material: blood. The receptors derive from a boy younger than 18 in good health.

The rearrangement joins TRBV6-5 to TRBJ2-1, with a weak D call TRBD2 (6 bases). CDR1 and CDR2 from the germline V gene are MNHEY and SVGAGI. This CDR3 region has 13 residues. V was trimmed by 5 bases and J by 9 bases, leaving 14 bases between them. The CDR3 nucleotides read TGTGCCAGCAGTGGCAGACTAGACGGTGAGCAGTTCTTC. This gives the protein CASSGRLDGEQFF.

The V call is TRBV6-2 or TRBV6-3, the J call TRBJ2-1, with 9 bases identical to TRBD2. Germline V gene data show CDR1 as MNHEY and CDR2 as SVGEGT. V lost 7 bases and J lost 4; bases outside the gene matches: 2. The CDR3 runs to 13 residues. CDR3 DNA sequence: TGTGCCAGCACTAGCGGGAATTACAATGAGCAGTTCTTC. This encodes CASTSGNYNEQFF.

This chain uses TRBV7-3 with TRBJ2-3; 8 nucleotides align to TRBD2. Germline CDR1 reads SGHTA; CDR2 reads FQGTGA. The CDR3 has 15 residues. V lost 4 bases to trimming and J lost 4 bases; unmatched junction nucleotides: 7. CDR3 nucleotides: TGTGCCAGCAGCTCCGGGGGGGTGTACCCAGATACGCAGTATTTT. The encoded protein is CASSSGGVYPDTQYF.

The gene calls are TRBV9 and TRBJ2-1; a weak D match, TRBD1 (5 bases). Germline V gene data show CDR1 as SGDLS and CDR2 as YYNGEE. The CDR3 extends over 14 amino acids. Trimming left V 0 bases short and J 5 bases short, with 9 bases between. The CDR3 region is CASSVGDSHNEQFF. The CDR3 DNA sequence: TGTGCCAGCAGCGTAGGTGACAGCCACAATGAGCAGTTCTTC.

In this sample, this clonotype turned up a few times. Germline and junction disagree at one end, which may indicate a read error. The chain is built from TRBV3-1 and TRBJ2-7, with D perhaps matching TRBD1 (6 bases). The CDR3 is made up of 13 amino acids. The V gene's germline CDR1 is LGHDT and CDR2 YNNKEL (reference sequence). The CDR3 is CASSRPKTGEQYF. The CDR3 DNA reads as TGCGCCAGCAGCCGACCAAAGACAGGAGAGCAGTACTTC.

The chain combines TRBV27 with TRBJ2-7; 7 bases align to TRBD1. Germline-derived CDR1 and CDR2 are MNHEY and SMNVEV (reference sequence). V shed 2 bases, J shed 3 bases, and the junction held 4 bases outside the gene matches. There are 14 residues in the CDR3. CDR3 in amino acids: CASSLRGTDYEQYF. The DNA of the CDR3 is TGTGCCAGCAGTTTAAGAGGGACAGACTACGAGCAGTACTTC.

This clonotype has only a few counts. This sequence joins TRBV29-1 and TRBJ1-4, with a possible D match to TRBD1 (6 bases). Germline V gene sequence: CDR1 SQVTM, CDR2 ANQGSEA. Trimming pared 2 bases from V and 7 bases from J, leaving 11 bases between. The CDR3 consists of 13 residues. CDR3 DNA: TGCAGCGTTGAACGGGGGGGCAGTGAAAAACTGTTTTTT. Its protein product is CSVERGGSEKLFF.